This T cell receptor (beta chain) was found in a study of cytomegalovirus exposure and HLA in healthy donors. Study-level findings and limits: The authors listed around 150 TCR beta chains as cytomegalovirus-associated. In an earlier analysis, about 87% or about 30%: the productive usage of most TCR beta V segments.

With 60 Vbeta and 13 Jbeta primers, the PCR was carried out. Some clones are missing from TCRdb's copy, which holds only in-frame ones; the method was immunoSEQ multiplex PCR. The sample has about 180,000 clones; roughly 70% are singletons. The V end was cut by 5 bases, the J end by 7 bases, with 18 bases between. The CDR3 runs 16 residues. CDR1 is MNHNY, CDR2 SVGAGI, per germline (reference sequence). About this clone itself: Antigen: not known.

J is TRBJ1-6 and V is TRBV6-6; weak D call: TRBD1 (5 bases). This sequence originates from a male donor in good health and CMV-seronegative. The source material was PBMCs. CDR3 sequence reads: CASSGGQGWGNSPLHF. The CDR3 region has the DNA TGTGCCAGCAGTGGTGGGCAGGGTTGGGGCAATTCACCCCTCCACTTT.